The 10 T cell receptor beta chains below all came from one sample that was sequenced in a study of cytomegalovirus exposure and HLA in healthy donors. Vbeta (60) and Jbeta (13) primers were used in the PCR. Produced via immunoSEQ multiplex PCR; TCRdb's table is partial and in-frame only. The sample lists 130,000 to 150,000 clones, 70% to 85% occurring once. The sequenced sample was PBMCs. The receptors originated from a woman aged 55-70 years in good health and CMV-seropositive.

The genes are TRBV5-1 and TRBJ1-1; the match to TRBD1 covers 9 bases. The CDR3 totals 13 residues. Per the germline V gene, CDR1 is SGHRS and CDR2 is YFSETQ. V was pared by 4 bases and J by 4 bases, with 2 bases of the junction left unmatched. The CDR3 sequence: CASSQGQGTEAFF. CDR3 DNA: TGCGCCAGCAGCCAGGGACAGGGCACTGAAGCTTTCTTT.

The chain recombines TRBV5-1 with TRBJ1-2; D gene unclear. The CDR3 loop spans 14 amino acids. Germline V gene lookup returns CDR1 SGHRS and CDR2 YFSETQ. V dropped 0 bases and J dropped 3 bases, with 9 bases sitting between them. Here the CDR3 reads CASSLGGRDYGYTF. CDR3 nucleotides: TGCGCCAGCAGCTTGGGTGGGCGAGACTATGGCTACACCTTC.

The CDR3 DNA is TGTGCCAGCAGTTCGGACAGGGGCTACGAGCAGTACTTC. Translation gives CASSSDRGYEQYF. The rearrangement links TRBV7-3 to TRBJ2-7, with TRBD1 matching 9 bases. The CDR3 sequence is 13 residues long. CDR1 is SGHTA, CDR2 FQGTGA, per germline. After removal of 6 bases from V and 3 bases from J, the junction contained 3 bases not matched to a gene. The full variable domain, rest sourced from reference TRBV7-3 and TRBJ2-7, is GAGVSQTPSNKVTEKGKYVELRCDPISGHTALYWYRQSLGQGPEFLIYFQGTGAADDSGLPNDRFFAVRPEGSVSTLKIQRTERGDSAVYLCASSSDRGYEQYFGPGTRLTVT.

The sample holds a few counts of this clone. This sequence joins TRBV27 and TRBJ1-2; no reliable D call. The CDR3 is 14 residues long. Trimming took off 5 bases at V and 4 bases at J, with 14 bases between the two ends. The germline gives CDR1 MNHEY, CDR2 SMNVEV (reference sequence). In DNA form, the CDR3 reads TGTGCCAGCAGTGAGAGGCCAACCCTCTATGGCTACACCTTC. Protein product: CASSERPTLYGYTF.

This clone was seen a single time. This chain connects TRBV7-2 to TRBJ2-3; 7 positions agree with TRBD2. CDR1 and CDR2 (germline): SGHTA, FQGNSA. V lost 1 base and J lost 3; bases outside the gene matches: 4. The length of the CDR3 is 15 residues. CDR3: CASSLVASGTDTQYF. Written as DNA, the CDR3 is TGTGCCAGCAGCTTAGTGGCTAGCGGAACAGATACGCAGTATTTT.

This clone was observed a handful of times. V is TRBV5-6 and J is TRBJ1-5; D might be TRBD1 (5 bases). Germline loops: CDR1 SGHDT, CDR2 YYEEEE. The CDR3 totals 12 residues. V shed 4 bases and J shed 5 bases, with 7 bases lying between them. DNA of the CDR3: TGTGCCAGCAGCCAAGGGGATCAGCCCCAGCATTTT. Encoded protein: CASSQGDQPQHF.

This rearrangement joins TRBV11-1 to TRBJ2-7; 7 bases are a match to TRBD2. Per the germline V gene, CDR1 is SGHAT and CDR2 is FQDESV (reference sequence). J was trimmed by 2 bases and V by 9 bases; bases with no gene match: 7. The CDR3 consists of 13 residues. CDR3 in amino acids: CARRVSGTYEQYF. In nucleotides, the CDR3 is TGTGCCAGGCGCGTGAGCGGGACCTACGAGCAGTACTTC.

The chain has TRBV2 and TRBJ2-1; 10 nucleotides align to TRBD2. The trim removed 8 bases at V and 8 bases at J, leaving 12 bases unmatched. Looked up from germline, CDR1 is SNHLY and CDR2 is FYNNEI. This CDR3 comprises 15 residues. The CDR3 DNA is TGTGCCAGCTCCCCCCAAGCGGGAGGGTGGGATGAGCAGTTCTTC. Translating gives CASSPQAGGWDEQFF.

The chain employs TRBV19 and TRBJ2-7, with 8 nucleotides matching TRBD2. CDR1 is LNHDA, CDR2 SQIVND, per germline (reference sequence). The CDR3 runs to 15 residues. V lost 1 base and J lost 2; bases outside the gene matches: 4. In DNA form, the CDR3 reads TGTGCCAGTAGTATAGGTACGGGAGGGCCCTACGAGCAGTACTTC. Translation gives CASSIGTGGPYEQYF.

V usage is TRBV7-2 and J usage is TRBJ1-1; no reliable D call. The CDR3 is 14 residues long. CDR1 is SGHTA, CDR2 FQGNSA, per germline. V was trimmed by 3 bases and J by 10 bases, leaving 18 bases between them. The CDR3 protein is CASSFRTSPRGAFF. As DNA, the CDR3 is TGTGCCAGCAGCTTTAGGACGAGTCCCCGGGGAGCTTTCTTT.